This record covers a single TCR beta chain. Its antigen remains unidentified. A sample-barcoded 5' primer and a J-beta primer mix were used in a second PCR of about 7 to 12 cycles. TCRdb ran MiXCR on the 5' RACE reads and lists one entry per CDR3 protein. This sample carries about 780,000 distinct CDR3 sequences, around a quarter of them seen once, and the ten largest clones take 3%. The data were taken from a study of blood T cells in healthy people across ages. Whole-study results and caveats: Naive CD4+ cells and diversity were both higher in long-lived donors than in aged donors. Researchers judged that diversity estimates from one million T cells fell short of true values.

Per-sample PBMC isolation yielded at least 6.5 million cells. Trimming took 5 bases from V and 0 from J, leaving 16 bases between them. Germline lookup yields CDR1 SEHNR and CDR2 FQNEAQ (reference sequence). The CDR3 spans 17 residues. The data were also submitted as part of a second study, on T cells of mothers and their children.

V usage is TRBV7-9 and J usage is TRBJ2-2; D remains unclear. This clonotype was obtained from a boy aged 10-17 years in good health. The sample comprised blood. CDR3 in DNA: TGTGCCAGCAGCCCGACCGGAAGAAAACCGAACACCGGGGAGCTGTTTTTT. Residues: CASSPTGRKPNTGELFF.